This T cell receptor (beta chain) stems from a study of T cells after posttransplantation cyclophosphamide. The method was immunoSEQ multiplex PCR; TCRdb's version includes in-frame clones alone and lacks a portion of them. There are some 10,000 clones in the sample, none observed a single time. Many counts were recorded for this clone. The antigen is not known. Notes on the study in general: Blood and skin or GI T cell repertoires showed limited TRB overlap. Recipient CMV seropositivity and CMV reactivation strongly tracked TRB clonality.

A marrow graft followed busulfan-fludarabine conditioning, with cyclophosphamide on days +3 and +4. This CDR3 region has 14 residues. Per the germline V gene, CDR1 is KGHSH and CDR2 is LQKENI. Trimming removed 4 bases from V and 3 bases from J; junction bases left unmatched: 6. This chain connects TRBV18 to TRBJ2-7; 7 bases map to TRBD1. The clonotype comes from a female patient aged 35 to 55 who received an allogeneic stem cell transplant from a related donor, was CMV-positive, and had no GVHD. Some of the T cells may derive from the graft donor. The source material was PBMCs, sampled after allogeneic stem cell transplant with posttransplant cyclophosphamide. As DNA, the CDR3 is TGTGCCAGCTCACTTCGGACAGGACTCTACGAGCAGTACTTC. Its translation is CASSLRTGLYEQYF.